One sample yielded the 14 T cell receptor beta chains listed below, sequenced in a study of spatial heterogeneity in lung cancer. The time point here: sample taken at primary tumor resection. General study points: Counts of expanded alpha and beta TCRs within tumors tracked the tumor nonsynonymous mutation count.

These TCRs are of unknown antigen specificity. TCRdb fed the 5' RACE reads into MiXCR, producing one record per CDR3 protein. The table lists 9,000 to 10,000 distinct CDR3 sequences, around 5.1% of them singletons, with around 25% in the top ten. The sequencing here drew on lung tumor tissue, taken at surgery. The receptors derive from a female donor with early-stage non-small cell lung cancer.

The chain recombines TRBV6-2 or TRBV6-3 with TRBJ1-5, with TRBD1 matching over 11 bases. Germline CDR1 is MNHEY and CDR2 is SVGEGT. This CDR3 contains 17 residues. The ends lost 2 bases at V and 2 bases at J; junction bases unmatched: 5. The CDR3 is CASSYGTGGAGNQPQHF. CDR3 DNA: TGTGCCAGCAGTTACGGGACAGGGGGTGCGGGCAATCAGCCCCAGCATTTT.

This clonotype was seen many times. V is TRBV4-2 and J is TRBJ1-5; weak D call: TRBD1 (5 bases). V shed 1 base and J shed 3 bases, with 7 bases lying between them. CDR3 length equals 14 residues. Germline CDR1 and CDR2: LGHNA and YNFKEQ. CDR3 coding DNA: TGTGCCAGCAGCCAAGCAGGGTCCAATCAGCCCCAGCATTTT. It is translated as CASSQAGSNQPQHF.

This clonotype was found many times. This rearrangement joins TRBV3-1 to TRBJ1-2; tentatively, D is TRBD1 (5 bases). The CDR3 consists of 13 residues. CDR1 is LGHDT and CDR2 is YNNKEL in the germline V gene (reference sequence). V gave up 6 bases and J gave up 7 bases, with 15 bases separating them. This CDR3 reads CASRGVSVAGYTF. For the CDR3, the DNA is TGTGCCAGCAGGGGGGTGTCGGTGGCTGGCTACACCTTC.

There are many counts of this clonotype. Here the CDR3 reads CASSPRGTGPNSYEQYF. In nucleotides, the CDR3 is TGTGCCAGCTCACCACGGGGTACGGGACCTAACTCCTACGAGCAGTACTTC. This rearrangement joins TRBV18 to TRBJ2-7; D tentatively reads TRBD1 or TRBD2 (5 bases each). The CDR3 sequence is 17 residues long. CDR1 and CDR2 (germline): KGHSH, LQKENI. The V gene lost 1 base and the J gene lost 0 bases, with 16 bases spanning the gap.

This clonotype was counted many times. The genes are TRBV3-1 and TRBJ2-1, with a tentative D call TRBD1 (5 bases). Trimming cost V 1 base and J 9 bases, with 10 bases left between them. CDR3 length: 13 amino acids. Germline values: CDR1 LGHDT, CDR2 YNNKEL (reference sequence). The CDR3 DNA sequence: TGTGCCAGCAGCCAAGCCCAGGGTGGTGAGCAGTTCTTC. Encoded protein: CASSQAQGGEQFF.

Within the sample, this clonotype is medium-sized (0.01 to 0.1%). V and J are TRBV2 and TRBJ1-5; D is ambiguous. The germline V gene has CDR1 SNHLY and CDR2 FYNNEI. Trimming took 3 bases from V and 0 from J, leaving 9 bases between them. This CDR3 comprises 15 residues. CDR3 nucleotide sequence: TGTGCCAGCAGTGATATGGGAGTTAGCAATCAGCCCCAGCATTTT. This translates into CASSDMGVSNQPQHF.

This clonotype was detected ten times or more. The chain uses TRBV20-1 and TRBJ2-1; tentatively, D is TRBD1 or TRBD2 (7 bases each). Trimming shortened V by 5 bases and J by 8 bases, and 13 bases separated the two germline ends. Per the germline V gene, CDR1 is DFQATT and CDR2 is SNEGSKA (reference sequence). The CDR3 has 12 amino acids. The DNA for the CDR3 is TGCAGTGCTCCCAGGGGGGGCGATGAGCAGTTCTTC. Translated: CSAPRGGDEQFF.

This clonotype is medium-sized in the sample. This chain uses TRBV20-1 with TRBJ1-1; the D is unclear. CDR1 is DFQATT, CDR2 SNEGSKA, per germline (reference sequence). The CDR3 contains 11 residues. Trimming pared 3 bases from V and 3 bases from J, leaving 5 bases between. CDR3 bases: TGCAGTGCTAGCTTCCACACTGAAGCTTTCTTT. Protein sequence: CSASFHTEAFF.

The rearrangement joins TRBV6-5 to TRBJ1-1; TRBD1 might be the D (5 bases). The germline V and J ends were trimmed by 2 bases and 6 bases, with 13 bases remaining between them. The germline V gene has CDR1 MNHEY and CDR2 SVGAGI. The CDR3 totals 14 residues. The CDR3 here is CASSYDWGSPEAFF. CDR3 sequence (DNA): TGTGCCAGCAGTTACGATTGGGGCAGCCCTGAAGCTTTCTTT.

This clonotype was counted ten times or more. This CDR3 is CASRRNNNSPLHF. DNA of the CDR3: TGTGCCAGCAGGAGGAACAATAATTCACCCCTCCACTTT. The chain combines TRBV27 with TRBJ1-6; D gene unclear. V lost 6 bases to trimming and J lost 5 bases, with 8 bases between them. The germline gives CDR1 MNHEY, CDR2 SMNVEV (reference sequence). CDR3 length: 13 amino acids.

The chain couples TRBV19 to TRBJ2-2; no clear D. V dropped 4 bases and J dropped 2 bases, with 5 bases sitting between them. Germline values: CDR1 LNHDA, CDR2 SQIVND (reference sequence). This CDR3 is built from 13 residues. CDR3 residues: CASSTLNTGELFF. Here the CDR3 DNA reads TGTGCCAGTAGTACGCTCAACACCGGGGAGCTGTTTTTT.

The chain joins TRBV4-2 to TRBJ2-2; 9 nucleotides match TRBD2. J gave up 6 bases and V 1 base, and 9 bases lay outside the gene matches. The CDR3 consists of 17 residues. In germline, CDR1 is LGHNA, CDR2 YNFKEQ. This CDR3 reads CASSQVGYQRGAGELFF. CDR3 DNA: TGTGCCAGCAGCCAAGTAGGTTATCAGCGGGGGGCCGGGGAGCTGTTTTTT.

This clonotype was counted many times. The rearrangement joins TRBV29-1 to TRBJ1-2; maybe TRBD1 (6 bases). The CDR3 consists of 12 residues. Between the trimmed V and J ends, which lost 6 bases and 3 bases, there was a span of 11 bases. Germline CDR1 SQVTM, CDR2 ANQGSEA. The CDR3 spells CSVTGYDYGYTF. The DNA for the CDR3 is TGCAGCGTCACAGGGTACGACTATGGCTACACCTTC.

This clonotype was counted many times. The chain links TRBV7-7 to TRBJ2-2; D not resolved. The CDR3 spans 13 residues. V lost 1 base to trimming and J lost 6 bases, with 6 bases between them. The germline gives CDR1 SSHAT, CDR2 FNYEAQ (reference sequence). The CDR3 reads CASSLVYAGELFF. CDR3 in DNA: TGTGCCAGCAGCTTAGTTTATGCCGGGGAGCTGTTTTTT.